This T cell receptor beta chain derives from a study of T cell responses to AZD1222 COVID-19 vaccine. Study details: The analysis combined second doses at about 4 or about 12 weeks.

TCRdb's table, derived via immunoSEQ multiplex PCR, lists solely in-frame clones and lacks some. The data hold more than 85,000 clones, with approximately 86% observed a single time. The germline V gene has CDR1 SNHLY and CDR2 FYNNEI. Deletions cut 3 bases from V and 5 bases from J, with 7 bases between. The CDR3 is 13 residues long. This sample comprised peripheral blood, obtained on day 0 of AZD1222 vaccination. The chain has TRBV2 and TRBJ2-2; D is unresolved. This sequence was found in an adult in good health. CDR3 in DNA: TGTGCCAGCAGTGAGCTCGGGACCGGGGAGCTGTTTTTT. Encoded protein: CASSELGTGELFF.